A single sample gave rise to the 14 T cell receptor beta chains below, sequenced in a study of shared clonotypes between healthy human individuals. Libraries were prepared by immunoSEQ multiplex PCR; TCRdb keeps only in-frame clonotypes and omits some of them. The sample shows over 850,000 clones, approximately 80% of them seen only once. Sequenced sample: memory CD4+ T cells from PBMCs. Specified subset: CD45RA-negative fraction. All receptors come from a man aged 18 to 29 in good health. Some clones in this sample may be carry-over from other donors' samples.

This clone was seen only a few times. V is TRBV7-2 and J is TRBJ2-1, with TRBD2 identical over 16 bases. Germline CDR1 reads SGHTA; CDR2 reads FQGNSA. The CDR3 extends over 19 amino acids. After removal of 3 bases from V and 2 bases from J, the junction contained 7 bases not matched to a gene. CDR3 region: CASSLSGTSGRATYNEQFF. CDR3 DNA sequence: TGTGCCAGCAGCTTGTCCGGGACTAGCGGGAGGGCCACCTACAATGAGCAGTTCTTC.

The chain has TRBV28 and TRBJ2-7; 10 bases map to TRBD2. V lost 6 bases to trimming and J lost 3 bases; unmatched junction nucleotides: 5. The CDR3 runs 14 residues. CDR1 is MDHEN and CDR2 is SYDVKM in the germline V gene. CDR3 in amino acids: CASRWTSGGYEQYF. Written as DNA, the CDR3 is TGTGCCAGCAGGTGGACTAGCGGCGGCTACGAGCAGTACTTC.

The V call is TRBV28, the J call TRBJ2-5, with 13 bases lining up with TRBD2. V dropped 6 bases and J dropped 3; count of bases not matched to a gene: 7. The germline CDR1 and CDR2 sequences are MDHEN and SYDVKM. CDR3 length: 16 residues. CDR3 DNA: TGTGCCAGCAGGGTACTAGCGGGAGGGCCGAAAGAGACCCAGTACTTC. This sequence encodes CASRVLAGGPKETQYF.

V gene TRBV4-3 combines with J gene TRBJ1-4; D remains ambiguous. The CDR3 has 13 residues. V was trimmed by 4 bases and J by 8 bases, leaving 11 bases between them. Germline loops: CDR1 LGHNA, CDR2 YSLEER. The chain's CDR3 is CASSRLLAEKLFF. For the CDR3, the DNA is TGCGCCAGCAGCCGGCTCCTGGCCGAAAAACTGTTTTTT.

The CDR3 spells CASRRDSNYEQYF. In DNA, the CDR3 is TGTGCCAGCCGCCGGGACAGTAACTACGAGCAGTACTTC. V and J are TRBV6-5 and TRBJ2-7, with 7 bases that match TRBD1. This CDR3 has 13 amino acids. The trim removed 8 bases at V and 3 bases at J, leaving 7 bases unmatched. CDR1 MNHEY and CDR2 SVGAGI come from the germline V gene.

The genes are TRBV28 and TRBJ1-2, with 10 bases fitting TRBD1. After removal of 4 bases from V and 8 bases from J, the junction contained 10 bases not matched to a gene. Looked up from germline, CDR1 is MDHEN and CDR2 is SYDVKM. This CDR3 is 15 amino acids long. CDR3 in amino acids: CASSSSRTGGGGYTF. DNA of the CDR3: TGTGCCAGCAGTTCCTCCCGGACAGGGGGAGGCGGCTACACCTTC.

This chain connects TRBV5-4 to TRBJ1-4, with a possible D match to TRBD1 (5 bases). Between the trimmed V and J ends, which lost 3 bases and 7 bases, there was a span of 10 bases. Per germline, CDR1 SGHNT and CDR2 YYREEE (reference sequence). This CDR3 is 13 amino acids long. Here the CDR3 reads CASSWWGGEKLFF. DNA for the CDR3: TGTGCCAGCAGCTGGTGGGGGGGTGAAAAACTGTTTTTT. Full variable domain (rest looked up from reference TRBV5-4 and TRBJ1-4): ETGVTQSPTHLIKTRGQQVTLRCSSQSGHNTVSWYQQALGQGPQFIFQYYREEENGRGNFPPRFSGLQFPNYSSELNVNALELDDSALYLCASSWWGGEKLFFGSGTQLSVL.

This clone was observed a few times. This sequence joins TRBV5-6 and TRBJ2-5; 7 bases map to TRBD2. V dropped 4 bases and J dropped 5; count of bases not matched to a gene: 5. The CDR3 is made up of 13 amino acids. Germline V gene data show CDR1 as SGHDT and CDR2 as YYEEEE. The chain's CDR3 is CASSRTSRETQYF. In DNA form, the CDR3 reads TGTGCCAGCAGCCGGACTAGTCGTGAGACCCAGTACTTC.

This chain joins TRBV1 and TRBJ2-7. TRBV1 is assigned pseudogene status. CDR3 length: 16 amino acids. CDR3 sequence reads: CTSSHGPGPSSYEQYF. CDR3 bases: TGCACCAGCAGCCACGGTCCCGGGCCGAGCTCCTACGAGCAGTACTTC.

V is TRBV7-2 and J is TRBJ1-5; no clear D gene. CDR3 length: 15 residues. Germline lookup yields CDR1 SGHTA and CDR2 FQGNSA. The ends were cut back, 5 bases at V and 0 bases at J, with 11 bases in the middle. CDR3 DNA sequence: TGTGCCAGCAGCCCTAACTGGGATAGCAATCAGCCCCAGCATTTT. Its protein is CASSPNWDSNQPQHF.

The rearrangement links TRBV27 to TRBJ2-7, with D tentatively TRBD2 (6 bases). The CDR3 has 15 amino acids. Trimming removed 2 bases at V and 3 bases at J, with 14 bases between. Germline assignment: CDR1 MNHEY and CDR2 SMNVEV (reference sequence). CDR3 region: CASSLRGGGFYEQYF. The CDR3 DNA is TGTGCCAGCAGTTTAAGGGGTGGGGGGTTCTACGAGCAGTACTTC.

This chain connects TRBV5-1 to TRBJ1-1; D uncertain. There are 13 residues in the CDR3. The V end was cut by 0 bases, the J end by 5 bases, with 8 bases between. CDR1 and CDR2 from the germline V gene are SGHRS and YFSETQ. As DNA, the CDR3 is TGCGCCAGCAGCTTGGTCTTGGGGACTGAAGCTTTCTTT. It encodes CASSLVLGTEAFF.

The chain uses TRBV30 and TRBJ1-6, with a tentative D call TRBD1 (5 bases). Per the germline V gene, CDR1 is GTSNPN and CDR2 is SVGIG (reference sequence). CDR3 length: 14 amino acids. The ends were cut back, 0 bases at V and 7 bases at J, with 10 bases in the middle. The CDR3 region is CAWSVGKGNSPLHF. CDR3 DNA sequence: TGTGCCTGGAGTGTAGGGAAGGGGAATTCACCCCTCCACTTT.

V gene TRBV6-6 combines with J gene TRBJ1-5; no reliable D call. The germline CDR1 and CDR2 sequences are MNHNY and SVGAGI (reference sequence). The CDR3 consists of 14 residues. V was trimmed by 2 bases and J by 2 bases, leaving 7 bases between them. The CDR3 reads CASSYRGGNQPQHF. Here the CDR3 DNA reads TGTGCCAGCAGTTACCGTGGGGGCAATCAGCCCCAGCATTTT.